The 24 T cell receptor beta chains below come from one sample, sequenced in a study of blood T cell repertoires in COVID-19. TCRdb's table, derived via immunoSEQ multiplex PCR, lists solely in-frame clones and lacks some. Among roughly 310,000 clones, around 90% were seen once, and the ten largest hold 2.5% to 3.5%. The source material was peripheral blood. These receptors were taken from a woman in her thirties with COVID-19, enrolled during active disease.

The CDR3 reads CASSLRVAGGYNEQFF. The CDR3 nucleotides read TGTGCCAGCAGCCTTCGGGTCGCGGGAGGGTACAATGAGCAGTTCTTC. The chain uses TRBV7-8 and TRBJ2-1; 9 nucleotides align to TRBD2. The CDR3 is 16 amino acids. The germline gives CDR1 SGHVS, CDR2 FQNEAQ. After removal of 5 bases from V and 4 bases from J, the junction contained 9 bases not matched to a gene.

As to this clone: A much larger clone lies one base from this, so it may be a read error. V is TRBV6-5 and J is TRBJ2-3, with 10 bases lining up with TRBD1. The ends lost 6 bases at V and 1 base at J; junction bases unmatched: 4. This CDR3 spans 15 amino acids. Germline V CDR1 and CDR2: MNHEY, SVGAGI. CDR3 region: CASSAGTGGTDTQYF. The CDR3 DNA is TGTGCCAGCAGCGCCGGGACAGGGGGCACAGATACGCAGTATTTT.

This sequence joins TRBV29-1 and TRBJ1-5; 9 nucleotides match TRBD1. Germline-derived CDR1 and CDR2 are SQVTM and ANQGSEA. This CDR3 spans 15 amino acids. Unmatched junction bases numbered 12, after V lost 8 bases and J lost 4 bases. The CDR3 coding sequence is TGCAGCATTACTTTCGGGACAGGGAATAATCAGCCCCAGCATTTT. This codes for CSITFGTGNNQPQHF.

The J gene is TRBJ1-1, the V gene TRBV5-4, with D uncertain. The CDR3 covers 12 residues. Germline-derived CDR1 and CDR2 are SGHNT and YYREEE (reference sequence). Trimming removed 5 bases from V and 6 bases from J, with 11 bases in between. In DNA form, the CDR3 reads TGTGCCAGCAGTTACTATACCGCTGAAGCTTTCTTT. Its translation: CASSYYTAEAFF. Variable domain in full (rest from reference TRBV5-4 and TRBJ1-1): ETGVTQSPTHLIKTRGQQVTLRCSSQSGHNTVSWYQQALGQGPQFIFQYYREEENGRGNFPPRFSGLQFPNYSSELNVNALELDDSALYLCASSYYTAEAFFGQGTRLTVV.

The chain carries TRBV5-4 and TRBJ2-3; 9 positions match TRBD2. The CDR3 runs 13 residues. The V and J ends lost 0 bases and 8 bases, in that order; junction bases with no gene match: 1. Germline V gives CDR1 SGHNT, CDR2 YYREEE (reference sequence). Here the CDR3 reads CASSLELAGTQYF. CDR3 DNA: TGTGCCAGCAGCTTGGAACTAGCGGGTACGCAGTATTTT.

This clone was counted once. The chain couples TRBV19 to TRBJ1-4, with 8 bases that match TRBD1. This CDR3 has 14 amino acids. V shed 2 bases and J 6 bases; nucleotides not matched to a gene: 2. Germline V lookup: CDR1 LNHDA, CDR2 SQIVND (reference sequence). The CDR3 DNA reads TGTGCCAGTAGTATACAGGGGGCTGATGAAAAACTGTTTTTT. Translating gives CASSIQGADEKLFF.

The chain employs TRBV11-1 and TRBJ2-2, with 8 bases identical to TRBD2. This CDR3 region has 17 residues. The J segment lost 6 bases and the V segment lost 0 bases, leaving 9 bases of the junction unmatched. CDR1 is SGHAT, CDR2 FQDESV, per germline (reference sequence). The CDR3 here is CASSLALQREKAGELFF. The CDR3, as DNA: TGTGCCAGCAGCTTAGCGTTACAGCGGGAGAAGGCCGGGGAGCTGTTTTTT. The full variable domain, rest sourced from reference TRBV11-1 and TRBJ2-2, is EAEVAQSPRYKITEKSQAVAFWCDPISGHATLYWYRQILGQGPELLVQFQDESVVDDSQLPKDRFSAERLKGVDSTLKIQPAELGDSAMYLCASSLALQREKAGELFFGEGSRLTVL.

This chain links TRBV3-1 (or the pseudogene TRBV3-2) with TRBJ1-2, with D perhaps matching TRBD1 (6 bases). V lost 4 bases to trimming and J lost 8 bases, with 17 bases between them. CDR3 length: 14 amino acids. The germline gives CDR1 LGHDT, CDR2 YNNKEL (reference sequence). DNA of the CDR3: TGTGCCAGCAGCCTCTCGGCACAGGGTCAGGGCTACACCTTC. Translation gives CASSLSAQGQGYTF.

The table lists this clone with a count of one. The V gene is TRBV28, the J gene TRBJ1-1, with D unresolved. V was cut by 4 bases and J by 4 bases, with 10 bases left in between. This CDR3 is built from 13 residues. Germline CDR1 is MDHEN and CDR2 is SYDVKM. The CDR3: CASSSHISTEAFF. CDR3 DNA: TGTGCCAGCAGTTCCCACATAAGCACTGAAGCTTTCTTT.

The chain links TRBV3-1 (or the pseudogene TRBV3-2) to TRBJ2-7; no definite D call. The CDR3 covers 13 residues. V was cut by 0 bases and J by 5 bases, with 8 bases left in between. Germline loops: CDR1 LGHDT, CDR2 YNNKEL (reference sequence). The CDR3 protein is CASSQERSHEQYF. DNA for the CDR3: TGTGCCAGCAGCCAAGAGAGATCCCACGAGCAGTACTTC.

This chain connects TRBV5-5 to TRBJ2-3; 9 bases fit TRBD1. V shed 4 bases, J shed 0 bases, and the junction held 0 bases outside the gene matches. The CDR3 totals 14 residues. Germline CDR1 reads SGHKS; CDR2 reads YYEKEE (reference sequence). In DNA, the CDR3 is TGTGCCAGCAGCGGGACAGGGAGCACAGATACGCAGTATTTT. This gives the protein CASSGTGSTDTQYF.

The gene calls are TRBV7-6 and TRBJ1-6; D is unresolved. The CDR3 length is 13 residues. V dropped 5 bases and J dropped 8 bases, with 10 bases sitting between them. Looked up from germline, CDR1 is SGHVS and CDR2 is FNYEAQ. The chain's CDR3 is CASSPNSYSPLHF. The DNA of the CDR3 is TGTGCCAGCAGCCCCAACAGCTATTCACCCCTCCACTTT.

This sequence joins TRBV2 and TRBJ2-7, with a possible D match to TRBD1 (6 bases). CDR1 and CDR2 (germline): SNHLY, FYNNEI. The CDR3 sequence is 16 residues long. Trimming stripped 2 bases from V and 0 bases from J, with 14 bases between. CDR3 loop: CASSEIGAGVSYEQYF. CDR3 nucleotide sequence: TGTGCCAGCAGTGAAATCGGCGCAGGGGTCTCCTACGAGCAGTACTTC.

CDR3 bases: TGTGCCAGTGTCCGGGACAGGGGATATTTAGCTGAAGCTTTCTTT. This translates into CASVRDRGYLAEAFF. The chain combines TRBV19 with TRBJ1-1; 10 nucleotides agree with TRBD1. Looked up from germline, CDR1 is LNHDA and CDR2 is SQIVND (reference sequence). The CDR3 sequence is 15 residues long. The V and J ends lost 8 bases and 6 bases, in that order; junction bases with no gene match: 12.

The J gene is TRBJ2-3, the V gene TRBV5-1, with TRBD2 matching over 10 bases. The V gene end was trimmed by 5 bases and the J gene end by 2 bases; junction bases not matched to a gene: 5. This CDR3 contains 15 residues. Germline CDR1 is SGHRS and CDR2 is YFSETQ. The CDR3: CASSDGLAATDTQYF. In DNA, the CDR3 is TGCGCCAGCAGTGATGGACTAGCGGCCACAGATACGCAGTATTTT.

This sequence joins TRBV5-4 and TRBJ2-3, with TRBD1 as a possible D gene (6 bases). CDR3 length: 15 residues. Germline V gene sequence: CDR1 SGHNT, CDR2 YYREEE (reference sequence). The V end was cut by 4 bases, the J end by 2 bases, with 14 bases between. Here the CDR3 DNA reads TGTGCCAGCAGCCCGACAGGAGCCTCCACAGATACGCAGTATTTT. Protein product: CASSPTGASTDTQYF.

The chain's CDR3 is CASTMTVSTDTQYF. CDR3 DNA: TGTGCCAGCACAATGACAGTTAGCACAGATACGCAGTATTTT. The genes are TRBV5-8 and TRBJ2-3, with D possibly being TRBD1 (5 bases). The germline CDR1 and CDR2 sequences are SGHTS and YDEGEE. This CDR3 is built from 14 residues. V dropped 6 bases and J dropped 0 bases, with 11 bases sitting between them. Looking up the rest from reference TRBV5-8 and TRBJ2-3 gives the full variable domain: EAGVTQSPTHLIKTRGQQATLRCSPISGHTSVYWYQQALGLGLQFLLWYDEGEERNRGNFPPRFSGRQFPNYSSELNVNALELEDSALYLCASTMTVSTDTQYFGPGTRLTVL.

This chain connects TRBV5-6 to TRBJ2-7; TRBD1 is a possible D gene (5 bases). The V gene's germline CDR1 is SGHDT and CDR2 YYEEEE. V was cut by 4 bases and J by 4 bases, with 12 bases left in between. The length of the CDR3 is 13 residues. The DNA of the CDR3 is TGTGCCAGCAGCCGAAGGACAATTTACGAGCAGTACTTC. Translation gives CASSRRTIYEQYF.

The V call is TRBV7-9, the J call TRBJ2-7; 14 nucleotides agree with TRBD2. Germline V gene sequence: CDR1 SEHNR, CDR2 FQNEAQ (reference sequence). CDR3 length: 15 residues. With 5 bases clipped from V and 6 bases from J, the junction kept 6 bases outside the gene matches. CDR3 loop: CASSQGLAGVSEQYF. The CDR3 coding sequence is TGTGCCAGCAGCCAGGGACTAGCGGGAGTATCCGAGCAGTACTTC.

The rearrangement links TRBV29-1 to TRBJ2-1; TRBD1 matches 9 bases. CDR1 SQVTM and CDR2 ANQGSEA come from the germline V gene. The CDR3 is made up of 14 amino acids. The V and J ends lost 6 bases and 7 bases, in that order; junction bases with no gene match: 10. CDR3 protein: CSVTTGGRGNEQFF. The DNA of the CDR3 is TGCAGCGTGACGACAGGGGGAAGAGGGAATGAGCAGTTCTTC.

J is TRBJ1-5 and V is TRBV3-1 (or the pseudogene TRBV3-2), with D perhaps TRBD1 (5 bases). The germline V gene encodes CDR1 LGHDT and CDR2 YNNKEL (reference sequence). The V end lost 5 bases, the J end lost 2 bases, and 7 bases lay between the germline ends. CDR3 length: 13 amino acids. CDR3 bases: TGTGCCAGCAGCGCGACAGGCAATCAGCCCCAGCATTTT. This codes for CASSATGNQPQHF.

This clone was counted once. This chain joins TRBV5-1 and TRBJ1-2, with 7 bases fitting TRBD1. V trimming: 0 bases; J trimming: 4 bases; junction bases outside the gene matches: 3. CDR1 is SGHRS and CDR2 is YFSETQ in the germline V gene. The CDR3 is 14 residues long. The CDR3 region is CASSLDGTVYGYTF. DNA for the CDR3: TGCGCCAGCAGCTTGGACGGGACAGTCTATGGCTACACCTTC.

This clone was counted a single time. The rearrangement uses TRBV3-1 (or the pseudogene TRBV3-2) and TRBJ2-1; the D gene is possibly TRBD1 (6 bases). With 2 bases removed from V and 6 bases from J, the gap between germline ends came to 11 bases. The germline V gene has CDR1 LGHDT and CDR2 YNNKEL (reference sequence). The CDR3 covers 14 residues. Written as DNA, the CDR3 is TGTGCCAGCAGCCAAACACAGGGTTCCAATGAGCAGTTCTTC. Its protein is CASSQTQGSNEQFF.

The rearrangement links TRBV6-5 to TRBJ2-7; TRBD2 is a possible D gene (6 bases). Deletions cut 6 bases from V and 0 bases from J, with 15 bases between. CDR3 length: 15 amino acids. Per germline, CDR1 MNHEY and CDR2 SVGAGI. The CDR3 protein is CASRGGRGISYEQYF. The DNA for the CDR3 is TGTGCCAGCAGGGGGGGACGAGGGATCTCCTACGAGCAGTACTTC.